This TCR beta chain was identified in a study of blood T cell repertoires in COVID-19. In the study overall: Acute-phase and convalescent COVID-19 samples originated in the United States, Italy and Spain. Nucleic acid was either cDNA or gDNA, and it came from T cells, B-cell-depleted T cells, or PBMCs.

The CDR3 is made up of 13 amino acids. Trimming took off 6 bases at V and 5 bases at J, with 13 bases between the two ends. Sequencing used immunoSEQ multiplex PCR; TCRdb keeps in-frame clones, though not all of them. The data contain 200,000 to 300,000 clones, around 89% of them singletons. This clone is a singleton in its sample. The V call is TRBV12-3 or TRBV12-4, the J call TRBJ2-5, with D possibly being TRBD1 (6 bases). The sequence was obtained from a woman in her 30s with COVID-19, enrolled during active disease. Sequencing was performed on peripheral blood. CDR3: CASRRQADETQYF. CDR3 DNA: TGTGCCAGCAGAAGACAGGCTGACGAGACCCAGTACTTC.